These 25 T cell receptor beta chains were sequenced from one sample in a study of blood T cell repertoires in COVID-19. Some clones are missing from TCRdb's copy, which holds only in-frame ones; the method was immunoSEQ multiplex PCR. Of some 170,000 clones in the sample, around 84% were seen once. Sequencing used PBMCs or T cells enriched from blood (not recorded which). These receptors were taken from a man aged 50 to 60 who had recovered from COVID-19.

The CDR3 DNA sequence: TGTGCCAGCAGCCAAGCAGGGCGCTTTGAGCAGTATTTT. Its translation: CASSQAGRFEQYF. The V call is TRBV14, the J call TRBJ2-3; tentatively, D is TRBD1 (5 bases). Germline CDR1 and CDR2: SGHDN and FVKESK. The CDR3 is made up of 13 amino acids. V dropped 1 base and J dropped 11 bases, with 13 bases sitting between them.

The gene calls are TRBV19 and TRBJ1-2; D is possibly TRBD1 (5 bases). Trimming removed 1 base at V and 4 bases at J, with 13 bases between. Germline-derived CDR1 and CDR2 are LNHDA and SQIVND (reference sequence). The CDR3 covers 15 residues. In DNA, the CDR3 is TGTGCCAGTAGTATAGTACAGGCCCGGCGCTATGGCTACACCTTC. It translates to CASSIVQARRYGYTF.

The V and J genes are TRBV7-9 and TRBJ1-4, with D perhaps matching TRBD1 (6 bases). V was pared by 2 bases and J by 10 bases, with 23 bases between. The germline CDR1 and CDR2 sequences are SEHNR and FQNEAQ (reference sequence). The CDR3 sequence is 17 residues long. CDR3 in amino acids: CASSLPGGNGGNRKLFF. CDR3 coding DNA: TGTGCCAGCAGCTTACCTGGGGGCAATGGGGGCAATAGAAAACTGTTTTTT. Based on the CDR3 plus reference TRBV7-9 and TRBJ1-4, the full variable domain is DTGVSQNPRHKITKRGQNVTFRCDPISEHNRLYWYRQTLGQGPEFLTYFQNEAQLEKSRLLSDRFSAERPKGSFSTLEIQRTEQGDSAMYLCASSLPGGNGGNRKLFFGSGTQLSVL.

V gene TRBV4-2 combines with J gene TRBJ1-2; 7 positions match TRBD1. This CDR3 is 15 amino acids long. The V and J ends lost 0 bases and 5 bases, in that order; junction bases with no gene match: 6. The germline CDR1 and CDR2 sequences are LGHNA and YNFKEQ. This CDR3 is CASSQDTGARYGYTF. CDR3 bases: TGTGCCAGCAGCCAAGATACAGGGGCTCGTTATGGCTACACCTTC.

V usage is TRBV5-1 and J usage is TRBJ2-7; 7 nucleotides agree with TRBD1. The CDR3 extends over 13 amino acids. Germline CDR1 SGHRS, CDR2 YFSETQ. V lost 1 base to trimming and J lost 5 bases; unmatched junction nucleotides: 3. The CDR3 nucleotides are TGCGCCAGCAGCTTGACAGGGGTGGACGAGCAGTACTTC. This encodes CASSLTGVDEQYF.

The V call is TRBV7-9, the J call TRBJ1-4; D is perhaps TRBD1 (5 bases). The CDR3 runs to 15 residues. Germline V gene sequence: CDR1 SEHNR, CDR2 FQNEAQ (reference sequence). The V and J ends lost 7 bases and 3 bases respectively, with 15 bases between them. CDR3 sequence (DNA): TGTGCCAGCACCTTGCTGGGGGGTTCTAATGAAAAACTGTTTTTT. It codes for CASTLLGGSNEKLFF.

The rearrangement uses TRBV7-9 and TRBJ2-5; 10 bases agree with TRBD2. Germline V CDR1 and CDR2: SEHNR, FQNEAQ (reference sequence). The CDR3 totals 14 residues. V trimming: 3 bases; J trimming: 3 bases; junction bases outside the gene matches: 1. The CDR3 loop is CASSFGLAEETQYF. The CDR3 DNA sequence: TGTGCCAGCAGCTTCGGACTAGCGGAAGAGACCCAGTACTTC.

The chain links TRBV4-2 to TRBJ1-4, with D tentatively TRBD1 (5 bases). Trimming cost V 8 bases and J 4 bases, with 17 bases left between them. CDR1 LGHNA and CDR2 YNFKEQ come from the germline V gene. The CDR3 is 15 amino acids. CDR3 in amino acids: CASAHLGGVNEKLFF. The CDR3 bases are TGTGCCAGCGCCCACCTTGGGGGGGTTAATGAAAAACTGTTTTTT.

The chain couples TRBV6-4 to TRBJ1-2; unclear D gene. The germline gives CDR1 MRHNA, CDR2 SNTAGT. The CDR3 runs 13 residues. Trimming removed 6 bases at V and 0 bases at J, with 8 bases between. CDR3 bases: TGTGCCAGCAGAGACCAATCTAACTATGGCTACACCTTC. Encoded protein: CASRDQSNYGYTF.

The chain uses TRBV19 and TRBJ1-5, with a possible D match to TRBD1 (5 bases). The CDR3 runs to 17 residues. Trimming removed 3 bases from V and 3 bases from J, with 18 bases in between. Germline CDR1 reads LNHDA; CDR2 reads SQIVND (reference sequence). CDR3 sequence (DNA): TGTGCCAGTAGTATGGGGCTAGGGATATTCGACAATCAGCCCCAGCATTTT. It yields the protein CASSMGLGIFDNQPQHF.

The chain has TRBV3-1 (or the pseudogene TRBV3-2) and TRBJ2-7, with 8 positions matching TRBD1. The junction had 8 bases not matched to a gene; V was cut back by 6 bases and J by 7 bases. Per germline, CDR1 LGHDT and CDR2 YNNKEL (reference sequence). The CDR3 covers 13 residues. CDR3 in DNA: TGTGCCAGCAGTCACAGGGGGATGGGAGAGCAGTACTTC. Its translation is CASSHRGMGEQYF.

The chain has TRBV28 and TRBJ1-1; 8 bases align to TRBD1. The CDR3 length is 14 residues. After removal of 5 bases from V and 1 base from J, the junction contained 3 bases not matched to a gene. Looked up from germline, CDR1 is MDHEN and CDR2 is SYDVKM. CDR3 DNA sequence: TGTGCCAGCAGTACAGGGGGACCGAACACTGAAGCTTTCTTT. As protein: CASSTGGPNTEAFF.

This chain joins TRBV28 and TRBJ1-5; D might be TRBD1 (6 bases). The CDR3 length is 14 residues. The V and J ends lost 6 bases and 2 bases respectively, with 11 bases between them. Germline values: CDR1 MDHEN, CDR2 SYDVKM. As DNA, the CDR3 is TGTGCCAGCAGCGCGACAGGCGGCAATCAGCCCCAGCATTTT. The encoded protein is CASSATGGNQPQHF.

J is TRBJ2-7 and V is TRBV5-5; 10 bases line up with TRBD1. The V segment lost 3 bases and the J segment 3 bases; nucleotides outside the gene matches: 9. The CDR3 contains 16 residues. Germline assignment: CDR1 SGHKS and CDR2 YYEKEE (reference sequence). This CDR3 is CASSSTLGQGFYEQYF. The DNA of the CDR3 is TGTGCCAGCAGCTCAACGCTGGGACAGGGGTTCTACGAGCAGTACTTC.

The rearrangement links TRBV6-5 to TRBJ2-5, with 7 positions matching TRBD1. V shed 4 bases and J 2 bases; nucleotides not matched to a gene: 4. Germline V lookup: CDR1 MNHEY, CDR2 SVGAGI. This CDR3 is 14 amino acids long. For the CDR3, the DNA is TGTGCCAGCAGTTCGACAGGGCCTCAAGAGACCCAGTACTTC. It yields the protein CASSSTGPQETQYF.

The chain recombines TRBV30 with TRBJ1-5; TRBD1 might be the D (6 bases). Trimming removed 2 bases at V and 0 bases at J, with 17 bases between. There are 17 residues in the CDR3. Germline V CDR1 and CDR2: GTSNPN, SVGIG (reference sequence). The CDR3 loop reads CAWSQDRTRLSNQPQHF. The CDR3 coding sequence is TGTGCCTGGAGTCAAGACAGGACTCGGCTTAGCAATCAGCCCCAGCATTTT.

The chain joins TRBV29-1 to TRBJ2-2; 9 bases align to TRBD1. The CDR3 has 15 residues. The V and J ends lost 6 bases and 3 bases, in that order; junction bases with no gene match: 8. Germline-derived CDR1 and CDR2 are SQVTM and ANQGSEA. CDR3 region: CSVTPGQGHTGELFF. As DNA, the CDR3 is TGCAGCGTGACCCCGGGACAGGGACACACCGGGGAGCTGTTTTTT.

The chain is built from TRBV4-2 and TRBJ2-5; 9 positions agree with TRBD1. CDR1 LGHNA and CDR2 YNFKEQ come from the germline V gene. Trimming cost V 4 bases and J 0 bases; bases outside gene matches: 6. There are 16 residues in the CDR3. In DNA, the CDR3 is TGTGCCAGCAGCCCCAGTGGACAGGGGCACCAAGAGACCCAGTACTTC. Its translation: CASSPSGQGHQETQYF.

Written as DNA, the CDR3 is TGTGCCAGTAGTATAAGTTTCTCGAGCACTGAAGCTTTCTTT. As protein: CASSISFSSTEAFF. V usage is TRBV19 and J usage is TRBJ1-1; unclear D gene. V lost 2 bases and J lost 4, with 11 bases in between. The length of the CDR3 is 14 residues. Germline CDR1 reads LNHDA; CDR2 reads SQIVND (reference sequence).

The chain employs TRBV7-2 and TRBJ1-4; 8 positions match TRBD1. Germline V gene data show CDR1 as SGHTA and CDR2 as FQGNSA. This CDR3 region has 15 residues. The junction had 8 bases not matched to a gene; V was cut back by 1 base and J by 10 bases. The CDR3 bases are TGTGCCAGCAGCTTAGAAGGGAAGACAGGGGTAAAACTGTTTTTT. This codes for CASSLEGKTGVKLFF. The full variable domain, completed using reference TRBV7-2 and TRBJ1-4, is GAGVSQSPSNKVTEKGKDVELRCDPISGHTALYWYRQSLGQGLEFLIYFQGNSAPDKSGLPSDRFSAERTGGSVSTLTIQRTQQEDSAVYLCASSLEGKTGVKLFFGSGTQLSVL.

The chain recombines TRBV6-1 with TRBJ2-1, with 9 bases identical to TRBD2. The V and J ends lost 3 bases and 4 bases, in that order; junction bases with no gene match: 7. This CDR3 comprises 16 residues. CDR1 MNHNS and CDR2 SASEGT come from the germline V gene. The CDR3 region has the DNA TGTGCCAGCAGTGAGTTTGCGGGGGGGTCTTACAATGAGCAGTTCTTC. This gives the protein CASSEFAGGSYNEQFF.

V is TRBV27 and J is TRBJ2-2, with 7 nucleotides matching TRBD1. The germline gives CDR1 MNHEY, CDR2 SMNVEV (reference sequence). The ends lost 6 bases at V and 6 bases at J; junction bases unmatched: 13. The CDR3 length is 16 residues. The CDR3 region has the DNA TGTGCCAGCAGGAGAGACAGGGTTTTGTTTCCCGGGGAGCTGTTTTTT. Protein: CASRRDRVLFPGELFF.

The sample holds one count of this clone. This rearrangement joins TRBV30 to TRBJ2-7; D call uncertain. Germline V gene data show CDR1 as GTSNPN and CDR2 as SVGIG (reference sequence). The CDR3 spans 11 residues. Trimming removed 3 bases from V and 3 bases from J, with 6 bases in between. CDR3 coding DNA: TGTGCCTGGAGCATCGGCTACGAGCAGTACTTC. Protein: CAWSIGYEQYF.

The chain couples TRBV5-1 to TRBJ1-1; D may be TRBD1 (6 bases). CDR1 is SGHRS, CDR2 YFSETQ, per germline. The CDR3 has 16 residues. V lost 2 bases and J 1 base, leaving 15 bases between the germline ends. CDR3 sequence (DNA): TGCGCCAGCAGCTTTCGTGCAGGGGTAACGAACACTGAAGCTTTCTTT. Its translation: CASSFRAGVTNTEAFF.

This chain connects TRBV7-3 to TRBJ2-1; D gene ambiguous. V was clipped by 3 bases and J by 6 bases, with 6 bases between them. Germline V gene lookup returns CDR1 SGHTA and CDR2 FQGTGA. This CDR3 contains 12 residues. CDR3 loop: CASSFMSNEQFF. CDR3 bases: TGTGCCAGCAGCTTCATGAGCAATGAGCAGTTCTTC.